Sequencing of this TCR beta chain was carried out in a study of vaccination and CD4 T cells after COVID-19. Study overall: Researchers took samples from a few convalescent patients on day 14 and on days 161 to 241 after vaccination.

Concerning this clonotype: The antigen is not known.

CDR1 is MRHNA and CDR2 is SNTAGT in the germline V gene. CDR3 size: 14 residues. Trimming cost V 0 bases and J 4 bases; bases outside gene matches: 1. Time point in this sample: late sampling 161 to 241 days after vaccination in a few convalescent patients. A single record per CDR3 protein comes from TCRdb applying MiXCR to the PCR reads. The profile shows tens of thousands of distinct CDR3 sequences, 50% of them singletons. Study-wide points: The appearance of a median approximately 90% of reactive clones in convalescent patients occurred only post-vaccination. In median terms, SARS-CoV-2-reactive clonotypes went from approximately 21 to 40, a nonsignificant rise. Convalescent patients had 304 of 307 vaccine-specific clones showing spike mono-reactivity.

Sequenced here: CD4+ T cells from blood, sampled about 7 months after SARS-CoV-2 vaccination. This sequence was found in a human donor who had recovered from COVID-19. The chain is built from TRBV6-4 and TRBJ2-3; 7 bases match TRBD1. The CDR3 spells CASSDSQGADTQYF. The CDR3 bases are TGTGCCAGCAGTGACTCGCAGGGGGCAGATACGCAGTATTTT.